Below are 13 T cell receptor beta chains sequenced from a single sample in a study of blood T cell repertoires in COVID-19 (dated by TCRdb to the early 2020s). The library was built by means of the immunoSEQ multiplex PCR assay. TCRdb carries this immuneACCESS record with in-frame sequences only. Its versions omit some clonotypes, under half of them owing to an unresolved V gene in the studies checked, with the rest unexplained. Present in this sample are 300,000 to 450,000 clones, around 84% of which were seen just once. The ten biggest clones cover about 3.6% of the sample. What was sequenced was peripheral blood. The source of these receptors is a young woman with acute or convalescent COVID-19.

The rearrangement joins TRBV12-5 to TRBJ1-5; TRBD1 matches at 12 bases. V trimming: 4 bases; J trimming: 1 base; junction bases outside the gene matches: 5. This CDR3 has 17 amino acids. Germline-derived CDR1 and CDR2 are LGHNT and FRNRAP. The CDR3 spells CASGSGDRGQSNQPQHF. As DNA, the CDR3 is TGTGCTAGTGGTTCGGGGGACAGGGGGCAGAGCAATCAGCCCCAGCATTTT.

This clone was detected a few times. The gene calls are TRBV2 and TRBJ2-3; TRBD1 matches at 7 bases. The junction had 10 bases not matched to a gene; V was cut back by 6 bases and J by 1 base. This CDR3 spans 16 amino acids. Germline V gene data show CDR1 as SNHLY and CDR2 as FYNNEI. The CDR3 here is CASRYRQGEGTDTQYF. The CDR3 bases are TGTGCCAGCAGGTATCGACAGGGTGAGGGCACAGATACGCAGTATTTT.

This clone was observed a single time. At the DNA level, this CDR3 is encoded by other sequences in the same sample as well. The rearrangement links TRBV5-1 to TRBJ1-1; D gene unclear. Germline-derived CDR1 and CDR2 are SGHRS and YFSETQ. V lost 4 bases, J lost 0 bases, and 10 bases lay in between. The CDR3 covers 14 residues. DNA of the CDR3: TGCGCCAGCAGCCGATTAGCCATGAACACTGAAGCTTTCTTT. Translated, it gives CASSRLAMNTEAFF.

The chain combines TRBV5-1 with TRBJ1-2; 9 bases agree with TRBD1. V trimming: 2 bases; J trimming: 6 bases; junction bases outside the gene matches: 2. The CDR3 is 13 residues long. Germline V gene lookup returns CDR1 SGHRS and CDR2 YFSETQ. In nucleotides, the CDR3 is TGCGCCAGCAGCTTAGGGGACAGGGATGGCTACACCTTC. Its translation: CASSLGDRDGYTF.

This clone was picked up one time. DNA for the CDR3: TGTGCCAGCAGCTTGGTTCAGGGGAACGCCTACTATGGCTACACCTTC. It specifies CASSLVQGNAYYGYTF. The chain has TRBV5-4 and TRBJ1-2; tentatively, D is TRBD1 (6 bases). Trimming stripped 0 bases from V and 3 bases from J, with 15 bases between. From germline, CDR1 is SGHNT and CDR2 YYREEE (reference sequence). The length of the CDR3 is 16 residues.

The rearrangement uses TRBV6-5 and TRBJ1-1; D perhaps matches TRBD1 (5 bases). Looked up from germline, CDR1 is MNHEY and CDR2 is SVGAGI. Trimming cost V 6 bases and J 5 bases, with 19 bases left between them. The CDR3 length is 15 residues. The CDR3 loop reads CASRRGRSGGTEAFF. CDR3 DNA: TGTGCCAGCAGGAGGGGACGTTCGGGGGGGACTGAAGCTTTCTTT.

This chain links TRBV7-6 with TRBJ2-2; a possible D gene is TRBD2 (5 bases). The CDR3 length is 16 residues. Per germline, CDR1 SGHVS and CDR2 FNYEAQ. V lost 5 bases to trimming and J lost 2 bases, with 15 bases between them. CDR3 sequence (DNA): TGTGCCAGCAGCCTCCGGACGGACTCAAACACCGGGGAGCTGTTTTTT. It specifies CASSLRTDSNTGELFF.

V gene TRBV4-1 combines with J gene TRBJ1-1, with unresolved D. Germline CDR1 and CDR2: MGHRA and YSYEKL. The CDR3 contains 13 residues. Trimming pared 6 bases from V and 1 base from J, leaving 9 bases between. CDR3 residues: CASRAVSNTEAFF. The CDR3 bases are TGCGCCAGCAGAGCGGTGTCGAACACTGAAGCTTTCTTT.

The rearrangement joins TRBV3-1 (or the pseudogene TRBV3-2) to TRBJ2-4; TRBD1 aligns across 8 bases. Per the germline V gene, CDR1 is LGHDT and CDR2 is YNNKEL (reference sequence). The CDR3 runs to 16 residues. The V and J ends lost 2 bases and 6 bases, in that order; junction bases with no gene match: 9. The DNA of the CDR3 is TGTGCCAGCAGCCAAAGAGGACAGGGAAAGAGAAACATTCAGTACTTC. Translation gives CASSQRGQGKRNIQYF.

This clone appeared a few times. The rearrangement links TRBV7-9 to TRBJ2-2; D call uncertain. V dropped 7 bases and J dropped 5 bases, with 11 bases sitting between them. Germline CDR1 SEHNR, CDR2 FQNEAQ (reference sequence). The CDR3 loop spans 13 amino acids. CDR3 protein: CASIIEATGELFF. The CDR3 DNA reads TGTGCCAGCATTATTGAGGCTACCGGGGAGCTGTTTTTT.

The chain employs TRBV11-3 and TRBJ1-1; the match to TRBD1 covers 7 bases. The CDR3 consists of 16 residues. J lost 6 bases, V lost 5 bases, and 15 bases had no gene match. Germline V gene data show CDR1 as SGHNT and CDR2 as YENEEA. CDR3 DNA sequence: TGTGCCAGCAGCCCGGGACAGTCAGGGGCACTCGCTGAAGCTTTCTTT. Translating gives CASSPGQSGALAEAFF.

The gene calls are TRBV7-9 and TRBJ2-7, with 7 bases that match TRBD1. CDR3 length: 14 residues. Germline assignment: CDR1 SEHNR and CDR2 FQNEAQ (reference sequence). V lost 7 bases, J lost 0 bases, and 6 bases stayed unmatched. The CDR3 sequence: CASTLGTASYEQYF. The CDR3 region has the DNA TGTGCCAGCACCCTCGGGACAGCCTCCTACGAGCAGTACTTC.

This chain uses TRBV4-1 with TRBJ2-1; 8 bases map to TRBD1. V was clipped by 7 bases and J by 5 bases; unmatched bases: 13. Germline assignment: CDR1 MGHRA and CDR2 YSYEKL. This CDR3 has 16 amino acids. In DNA form, the CDR3 reads TGCGCCAGCACCACCCTGCCGGGGACAGGAGACAATGAGCAGTTCTTC. Its translation: CASTTLPGTGDNEQFF.